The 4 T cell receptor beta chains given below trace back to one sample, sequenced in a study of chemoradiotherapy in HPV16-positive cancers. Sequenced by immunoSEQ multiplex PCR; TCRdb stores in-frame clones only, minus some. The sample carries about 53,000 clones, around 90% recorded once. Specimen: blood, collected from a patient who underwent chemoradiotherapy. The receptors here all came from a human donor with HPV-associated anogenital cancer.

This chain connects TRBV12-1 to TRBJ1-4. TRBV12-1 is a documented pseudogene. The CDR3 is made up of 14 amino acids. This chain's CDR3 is CASSFEADGEKLFF. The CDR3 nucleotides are TGTGCCAGCAGCTTTGAGGCGGACGGTGAAAAACTGTTTTTT.

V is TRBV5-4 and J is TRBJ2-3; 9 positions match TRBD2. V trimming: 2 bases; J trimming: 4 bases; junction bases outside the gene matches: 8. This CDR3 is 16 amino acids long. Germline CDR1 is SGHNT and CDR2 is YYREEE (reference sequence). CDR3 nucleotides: TGTGCCAGCAGCTTCCCCCTGGGCGGGGGGGCAGATACGCAGTATTTT. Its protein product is CASSFPLGGGADTQYF.

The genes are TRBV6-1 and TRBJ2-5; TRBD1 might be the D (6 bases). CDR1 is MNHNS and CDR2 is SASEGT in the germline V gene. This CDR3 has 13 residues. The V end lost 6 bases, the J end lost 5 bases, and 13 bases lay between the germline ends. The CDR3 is CASRKTGLETQYF. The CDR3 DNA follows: TGTGCCAGCAGGAAGACAGGTCTGGAGACCCAGTACTTC.

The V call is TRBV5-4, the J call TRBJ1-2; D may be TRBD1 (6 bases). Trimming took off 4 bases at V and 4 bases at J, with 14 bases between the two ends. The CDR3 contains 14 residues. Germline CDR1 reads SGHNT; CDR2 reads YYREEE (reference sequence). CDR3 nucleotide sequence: TGTGCCAGCAGCCCAGGGGAGGGTGCCTATGGCTACACCTTC. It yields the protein CASSPGEGAYGYTF.